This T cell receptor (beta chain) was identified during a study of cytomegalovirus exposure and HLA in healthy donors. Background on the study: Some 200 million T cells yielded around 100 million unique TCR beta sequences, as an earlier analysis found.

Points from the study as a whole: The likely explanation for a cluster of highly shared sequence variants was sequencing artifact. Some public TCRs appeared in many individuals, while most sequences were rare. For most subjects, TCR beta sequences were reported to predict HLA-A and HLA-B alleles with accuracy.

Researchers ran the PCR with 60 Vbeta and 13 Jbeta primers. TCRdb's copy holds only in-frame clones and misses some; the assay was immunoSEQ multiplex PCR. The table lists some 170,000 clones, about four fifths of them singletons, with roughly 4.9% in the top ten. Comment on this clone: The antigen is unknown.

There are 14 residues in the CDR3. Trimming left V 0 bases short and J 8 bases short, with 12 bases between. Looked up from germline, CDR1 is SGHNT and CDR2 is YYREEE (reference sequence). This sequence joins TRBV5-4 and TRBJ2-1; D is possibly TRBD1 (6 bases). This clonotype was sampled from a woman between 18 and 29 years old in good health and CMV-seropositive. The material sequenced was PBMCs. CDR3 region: CASSLDTGTDEQFF. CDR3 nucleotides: TGTGCCAGCAGCTTGGATACAGGGACCGATGAGCAGTTCTTC.